The rows below give T cell receptor beta chains drawn from one sample of a study of blood T cell repertoires in COVID-19. Here immunoSEQ multiplex PCR was the method, and the copy in TCRdb shows in-frame clones only, minus some. The sample has 200,000 to 250,000 clones; about 84% are singletons. Sequences were obtained from peripheral blood. The receptors stem from a man at least 80 years old with acute or convalescent COVID-19. The CDR3 runs from the conserved cysteine through the conserved F or W. A D gene is named only where the DNA matches it firmly. Some rows mark clone size as missing; the rest say once, few, many or name a class of expanded clone.

abundance: few
d_gene: TRBD1
j_gene: TRBJ1-5
len: 13
v_gene: TRBV6-2/TRBV6-3
CDR3nt: TGTGCCAGCAGCGACAGGGTTGGGCAGCCCCAGCATTTT
CDR3aa: CASSDRVGQPQHF

abundance: -
d_gene: -
j_gene: TRBJ2-5
len: 13
v_gene: TRBV5-5
CDR3nt: TGTGCCAGCAGCTTGGCCACTCCGGAGACCCAGTACTTC
CDR3aa: CASSLATPETQYF

abundance: -
d_gene: -
j_gene: TRBJ1-4
len: 16
v_gene: TRBV3-1/TRBV3-2
CDR3nt: TGTGCCAGCAGCCAGCCCCTAACAGGGTCTAATGAAAAACTGTTTTTT
CDR3aa: CASSQPLTGSNEKLFF

abundance: -
d_gene: TRBD1
j_gene: TRBJ2-7
len: 14
v_gene: TRBV3-1/TRBV3-2
CDR3nt: TGTGCCAGCAGCCTCGGACAGGGTTCCTACGAGCAGTACTTC
CDR3aa: CASSLGQGSYEQYF

abundance: -
d_gene: -
j_gene: TRBJ1-4
len: 12
v_gene: TRBV12-3/TRBV12-4
CDR3nt: TGTGCCAGCAGTTTGGGGGGGGAAAAACTGTTTTTT
CDR3aa: CASSLGGEKLFF

abundance: -
d_gene: TRBD1
j_gene: TRBJ2-7
len: 14
v_gene: TRBV18
CDR3nt: TGTGCCAGCTCACCAGGACAGGGGGGGACCGAGCAGTACTTC
CDR3aa: CASSPGQGGTEQYF

abundance: -
d_gene: TRBD1
j_gene: TRBJ1-3
len: 14
v_gene: TRBV2
CDR3nt: TGTGCCAGCAGTGACAGGGGGTCCGGAAACACCATATATTTT
CDR3aa: CASSDRGSGNTIYF

abundance: -
d_gene: -
j_gene: TRBJ2-7
len: 13
v_gene: TRBV10-3
CDR3nt: TGTGCCACCCTTCGGACGGACTTCTACGAGCAGTACTTC
CDR3aa: CATLRTDFYEQYF

abundance: -
d_gene: TRBD2
j_gene: TRBJ2-2
len: 16
v_gene: TRBV5-4
CDR3nt: TGTGCCAGCAGCGCCCGGGGCGGGGGAAACACCGGGGAGCTGTTTTTT
CDR3aa: CASSARGGGNTGELFF

abundance: -
d_gene: -
j_gene: TRBJ2-3
len: 13
v_gene: TRBV27
CDR3nt: TGTGCCAGCAGCAGCAGGATCACAGATACGCAGTATTTT
CDR3aa: CASSSRITDTQYF

abundance: -
d_gene: TRBD1
j_gene: TRBJ1-5
len: 15
v_gene: TRBV6-5
CDR3nt: TGTGCCAGCAGTCGGGACAGGGGGCGAGGTCAGCCCCAGCATTTT
CDR3aa: CASSRDRGRGQPQHF

abundance: few
d_gene: -
j_gene: TRBJ2-7
len: 14
v_gene: TRBV7-8
CDR3nt: TGTGCCAGCAGCTACGACAGTTACACCTACGAGCAGTACTTC
CDR3aa: CASSYDSYTYEQYF

abundance: -
d_gene: -
j_gene: TRBJ2-7
len: 15
v_gene: TRBV3-1/TRBV3-2
CDR3nt: TGTGCCAGCAGCTACCCAGGAGGGGCTCGGTACGAGCAGTACTTC
CDR3aa: CASSYPGGARYEQYF

abundance: -
d_gene: TRBD2
j_gene: TRBJ2-5
len: 16
v_gene: TRBV28
CDR3nt: TGTGCCAGCAGTTTAACTAGCGGGTTGTACCAAGAGACCCAGTACTTC
CDR3aa: CASSLTSGLYQETQYF

abundance: -
d_gene: TRBD2
j_gene: TRBJ2-1
len: 15
v_gene: TRBV4-3
CDR3nt: TGCGCCAGCAGCCAGCAGCGGGGGGAATACAATGAGCAGTTCTTC
CDR3aa: CASSQQRGEYNEQFF

abundance: -
d_gene: TRBD1
j_gene: TRBJ1-6
len: 14
v_gene: TRBV28
CDR3nt: TGTGCCAGCAGTCCGGGACAGGGGCCCGCACCCCTCCACTTT
CDR3aa: CASSPGQGPAPLHF

abundance: -
d_gene: TRBD2
j_gene: TRBJ2-1
len: 15
v_gene: TRBV5-6
CDR3nt: TGTGCCAGCAGCCTAACTAGCGGGGGCTACAATGAGCAGTTCTTC
CDR3aa: CASSLTSGGYNEQFF

abundance: -
d_gene: TRBD1
j_gene: TRBJ1-2
len: 16
v_gene: TRBV10-3
CDR3nt: TGTGCCATCAGTGAGAGGTTACAGGGGGGTAACTATGGCTACACCTTC
CDR3aa: CAISERLQGGNYGYTF

abundance: -
d_gene: -
j_gene: TRBJ2-7
len: 14
v_gene: TRBV5-4
CDR3nt: TGTGCCAGCAGCTTGGACAGCCTTGACTACGAGCAGTACTTC
CDR3aa: CASSLDSLDYEQYF

abundance: -
d_gene: TRBD1
j_gene: TRBJ2-7
len: 13
v_gene: TRBV6-5
CDR3nt: TGTGCCAGCACTGCTGGGACAGCCTACGAGCAGTACTTC
CDR3aa: CASTAGTAYEQYF

abundance: -
d_gene: -
j_gene: TRBJ1-2
len: 15
v_gene: TRBV4-2
CDR3nt: TGTGCCAGCAGCCAAGAAGGGAGGGTGCGCGATGGCTACACCTTC
CDR3aa: CASSQEGRVRDGYTF

abundance: -
d_gene: -
j_gene: TRBJ1-1
len: 11
v_gene: TRBV29-1
CDR3nt: TGCAGCGCCGAGACAGGACCTCGGGCTTTCTTT
CDR3aa: CSAETGPRAFF

abundance: -
d_gene: -
j_gene: TRBJ2-7
len: 13
v_gene: TRBV28
CDR3nt: TGTGCCAGCAGTGGACAGAGCTCCTACGAGCAGTACTTC
CDR3aa: CASSGQSSYEQYF

abundance: -
d_gene: TRBD1
j_gene: TRBJ2-7
len: 15
v_gene: TRBV28
CDR3nt: TGTGCCAGCATCCCACCGGGACAGGGAGGTCAGGAGCAGTACTTC
CDR3aa: CASIPPGQGGQEQYF

abundance: -
d_gene: TRBD2
j_gene: TRBJ2-2
len: 16
v_gene: TRBV7-6
CDR3nt: TGTGCCAGCAGCTCGGGGGGGGCGATGAACACCGGGGAGCTGTTTTTT
CDR3aa: CASSSGGAMNTGELFF

abundance: -
d_gene: -
j_gene: TRBJ1-5
len: 13
v_gene: TRBV7-8
CDR3nt: TGTGCCAGCAGCCCAACAGGTAATCAGCCCCAGCATTTT
CDR3aa: CASSPTGNQPQHF

abundance: once
d_gene: -
j_gene: TRBJ1-3
len: 17
v_gene: TRBV5-1
CDR3nt: TGCGCCAGCAGCTTGAATCTTCAGGGCCCCCTTGGAAACACCATATATTTT
CDR3aa: CASSLNLQGPLGNTIYF

abundance: -
d_gene: -
j_gene: TRBJ1-2
len: 16
v_gene: TRBV4-2
CDR3nt: TGTGCCAGCAGCCAAAGGGGCCTCCGGGACATAGGGGGCTACACCTTC
CDR3aa: CASSQRGLRDIGGYTF

abundance: -
d_gene: -
j_gene: TRBJ1-1
len: 14
v_gene: TRBV5-5
CDR3nt: TGTGCCAGCAGCTTGGGACCGGCGGGGACTGAAGCTTTCTTT
CDR3aa: CASSLGPAGTEAFF

abundance: -
d_gene: -
j_gene: TRBJ2-1
len: 15
v_gene: TRBV18
CDR3nt: TGTGCCAGCTCACCAGAACACAGCTCCTACAATGAGCAGTTCTTC
CDR3aa: CASSPEHSSYNEQFF